The 13 T cell receptor beta chains given below trace back to one sample, sequenced in a study of blood T cell repertoires in COVID-19. Sequenced by immunoSEQ multiplex PCR; TCRdb stores in-frame clones only, minus some. The data hold roughly 230,000 clones, with 83% observed a single time. The sequenced sample was peripheral blood. These receptors were collected from a woman between 50 and 59 years old with acute or convalescent COVID-19.

Turning to this clone: The sample contains more than one DNA sequence encoding this CDR3. The J gene is TRBJ1-3, the V gene TRBV28, with 7 bases fitting TRBD1. The junction had 3 bases not matched to a gene; V was cut back by 1 base and J by 3 bases. The V gene's germline CDR1 is MDHEN and CDR2 SYDVKM. This CDR3 has 15 residues. CDR3 sequence: CASSLYRGGGNTIYF. As DNA, the CDR3 is TGTGCCAGCAGTTTATACAGGGGTGGTGGAAACACCATATATTTT. The variable domain in full, completed from reference TRBV28 and TRBJ1-3, reads DVKVTQSSRYLVKRTGEKVFLECVQDMDHENMFWYRQDPGLGLRLIYFSYDVKMKEKGDIPEGYSVSREKKERFSLILESASTNQTSMYLCASSLYRGGGNTIYFGEGSWLTVV.

This clone was seen only once. The V call is TRBV3-1 (or the pseudogene TRBV3-2), the J call TRBJ2-3, with 7 bases lining up with TRBD2. Germline V CDR1 and CDR2: LGHDT, YNNKEL (reference sequence). The CDR3 sequence is 18 residues long. The trim removed 4 bases at V and 0 bases at J, leaving 13 bases unmatched. The CDR3 bases are TGTGCCAGCAGCCGCAGACTAGGCGGGAGTGCTAGCACAGATACGCAGTATTTT. Amino acid sequence: CASSRRLGGSASTDTQYF.

The chain recombines TRBV27 with TRBJ1-2; 11 nucleotides align to TRBD1. V trimming: 6 bases; J trimming: 6 bases; junction bases outside the gene matches: 12. This CDR3 contains 16 residues. Per the germline V gene, CDR1 is MNHEY and CDR2 is SMNVEV (reference sequence). CDR3 nucleotides: TGTGCCAGCAGGCGGACAGGGGGCGCTTCGTTCAATGGCTACACCTTC. This translates into CASRRTGGASFNGYTF.

V is TRBV15 and J is TRBJ2-5, with D maybe TRBD2 (6 bases). Germline V CDR1 and CDR2: LNHNV, YYDKDF (reference sequence). The CDR3 length is 15 residues. The V end lost 0 bases, the J end lost 2 bases, and 10 bases lay between the germline ends. The CDR3 here is CATSREAEGQETQYF. CDR3 sequence (DNA): TGTGCCACCAGCAGAGAGGCGGAGGGGCAAGAGACCCAGTACTTC.

The rearrangement links TRBV28 to TRBJ1-4; perhaps TRBD1 as D (5 bases). The germline gives CDR1 MDHEN, CDR2 SYDVKM. Trimming removed 2 bases at V and 6 bases at J, with 28 bases between. This CDR3 comprises 20 residues. The CDR3 DNA sequence: TGTGCCAGCAGTTTAAGTTCAGGGTGGGGACTTCATGATATGTATGAAAAACTGTTTTTT. As protein: CASSLSSGWGLHDMYEKLFF. The complete variable domain, with remaining parts taken from reference TRBV28 and TRBJ1-4, reads DVKVTQSSRYLVKRTGEKVFLECVQDMDHENMFWYRQDPGLGLRLIYFSYDVKMKEKGDIPEGYSVSREKKERFSLILESASTNQTSMYLCASSLSSGWGLHDMYEKLFFGSGTQLSVL.

CDR3 region: CASSLTDTNQPQHF. DNA for the CDR3: TGTGCCAGCAGCTTAACGGACACTAATCAGCCCCAGCATTTT. This sequence joins TRBV7-2 and TRBJ1-5, with D tentatively TRBD1 (5 bases). The V end was cut by 2 bases, the J end by 4 bases, with 9 bases between. This CDR3 spans 14 amino acids. Germline V lookup: CDR1 SGHTA, CDR2 FQGNSA.

The J gene is TRBJ1-4, the V gene TRBV9, with a weak D call TRBD1 (6 bases). Trimming stripped 3 bases from V and 3 bases from J, with 15 bases between. CDR1 is SGDLS and CDR2 is YYNGEE in the germline V gene. There are 16 residues in the CDR3. CDR3 in amino acids: CASSGDEGDPNEKLFF. The CDR3 bases are TGTGCCAGCAGCGGAGACGAGGGGGACCCTAATGAAAAACTGTTTTTT.

This clone was observed a few times. The CDR3 DNA sequence: TGTGCCAGCTGCCGCTCCTTGACACCCTCCTACGAGCAGTACTTC. Translation: CASCRSLTPSYEQYF. The rearrangement links TRBV6-2 or TRBV6-3 to TRBJ2-7; D unclear. The ends were cut back, 8 bases at V and 0 bases at J, with 17 bases in the middle. The CDR3 extends over 15 amino acids. Germline values: CDR1 MNHEY, CDR2 SVGEGT.

Sample share makes this clone medium-sized. V and J are TRBV9 and TRBJ1-1, with D tentatively TRBD1 (6 bases). The CDR3 runs 16 residues. V was trimmed by 3 bases and J by 0 bases, leaving 15 bases between them. The V gene's germline CDR1 is SGDLS and CDR2 YYNGEE. The CDR3 loop reads CASSANEDSLNTEAFF. The CDR3 region has the DNA TGTGCCAGCAGCGCCAATGAGGACAGTTTGAACACTGAAGCTTTCTTT.

The chain joins TRBV7-2 to TRBJ2-2; the D gene is possibly TRBD2 (5 bases). CDR1 and CDR2 from the germline V gene are SGHTA and FQGNSA. CDR3 size: 13 residues. V gave up 3 bases and J gave up 4 bases, with 6 bases separating them. Written as DNA, the CDR3 is TGTGCCAGCAGCTTTGAGGGCACCGGGGAGCTGTTTTTT. It is translated as CASSFEGTGELFF.

The rearrangement joins TRBV6-2 or TRBV6-3 to TRBJ2-1; TRBD2 agrees at 10 bases. From germline, CDR1 is MNHEY and CDR2 SVGEGT. The CDR3 consists of 18 residues. V lost 4 bases to trimming and J lost 4 bases; unmatched junction nucleotides: 13. The CDR3 reads CASSSLLAGGRPYNEQFF. The CDR3 nucleotides read TGTGCCAGCAGTTCCTTATTAGCGGGGGGCCGCCCTTACAATGAGCAGTTCTTC.

The chain has TRBV5-1 and TRBJ2-7, with 11 nucleotides matching TRBD1. Germline values: CDR1 SGHRS, CDR2 YFSETQ. After removal of 4 bases from V and 1 base from J, the junction contained 7 bases not matched to a gene. The CDR3 sequence is 16 residues long. The CDR3 region has the DNA TGCGCCAGCAGCGCGGGACAGGGGGTAGGGTCCTACGAGCAGTACTTC. Its translation is CASSAGQGVGSYEQYF.

The rearrangement uses TRBV28 and TRBJ1-5; D gene uncertain. The germline V and J ends were trimmed by 7 bases and 7 bases, with 20 bases remaining between them. This CDR3 region has 15 residues. Per the germline V gene, CDR1 is MDHEN and CDR2 is SYDVKM. CDR3 in DNA: TGTGCCAGCATATGGGGAGGGAGGGTATTACAGCCCCAGCATTTT. It is translated as CASIWGGRVLQPQHF.